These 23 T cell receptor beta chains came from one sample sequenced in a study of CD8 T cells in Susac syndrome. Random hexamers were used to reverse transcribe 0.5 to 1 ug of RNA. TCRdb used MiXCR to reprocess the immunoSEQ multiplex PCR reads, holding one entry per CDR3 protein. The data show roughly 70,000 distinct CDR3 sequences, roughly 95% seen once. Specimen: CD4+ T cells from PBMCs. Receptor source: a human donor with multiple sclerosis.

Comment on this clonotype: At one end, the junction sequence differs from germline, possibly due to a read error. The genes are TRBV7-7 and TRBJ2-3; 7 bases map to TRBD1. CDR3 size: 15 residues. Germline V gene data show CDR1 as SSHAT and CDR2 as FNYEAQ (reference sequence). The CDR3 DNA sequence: TGTGCTAGCAGCTTAGGGGGCGCTTATGGAGATACGCAGTATTTT. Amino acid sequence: CASSLGGAYGDTQYF.

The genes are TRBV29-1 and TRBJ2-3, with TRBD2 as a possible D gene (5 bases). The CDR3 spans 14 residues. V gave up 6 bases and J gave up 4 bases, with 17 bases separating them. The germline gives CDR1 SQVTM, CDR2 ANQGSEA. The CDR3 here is CSVPRVEGSDTQYF. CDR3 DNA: TGCAGCGTCCCTCGGGTAGAGGGCTCAGATACGCAGTATTTT.

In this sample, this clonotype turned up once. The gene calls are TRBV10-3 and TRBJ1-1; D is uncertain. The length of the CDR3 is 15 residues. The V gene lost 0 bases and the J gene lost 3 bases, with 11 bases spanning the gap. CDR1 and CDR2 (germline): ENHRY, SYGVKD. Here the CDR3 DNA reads TGTGCCATCAGTGAGTCAGGGCCAGAGTACACTGAAGCTTTCTTT. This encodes CAISESGPEYTEAFF.

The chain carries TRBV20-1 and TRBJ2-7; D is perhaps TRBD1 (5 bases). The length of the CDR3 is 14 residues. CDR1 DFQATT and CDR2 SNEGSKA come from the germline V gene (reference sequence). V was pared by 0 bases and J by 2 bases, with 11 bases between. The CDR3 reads CSARDLRQPYEQYF. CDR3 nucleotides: TGCAGTGCTAGAGACTTAAGACAGCCCTACGAGCAGTACTTC.

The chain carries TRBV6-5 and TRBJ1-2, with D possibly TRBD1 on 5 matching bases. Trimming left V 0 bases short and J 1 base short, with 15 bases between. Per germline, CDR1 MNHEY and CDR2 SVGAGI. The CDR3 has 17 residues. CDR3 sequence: CASSYSTRAGGNYGYTF. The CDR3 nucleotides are TGTGCCAGCAGTTACTCGACCCGAGCTGGGGGTAACTATGGCTACACCTTC.

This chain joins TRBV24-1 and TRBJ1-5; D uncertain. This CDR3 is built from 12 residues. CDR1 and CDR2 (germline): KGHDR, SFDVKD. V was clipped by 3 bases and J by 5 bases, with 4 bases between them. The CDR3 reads CATSDPDQPQHF. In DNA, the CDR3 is TGTGCCACCAGTGATCCCGATCAGCCCCAGCATTTT.

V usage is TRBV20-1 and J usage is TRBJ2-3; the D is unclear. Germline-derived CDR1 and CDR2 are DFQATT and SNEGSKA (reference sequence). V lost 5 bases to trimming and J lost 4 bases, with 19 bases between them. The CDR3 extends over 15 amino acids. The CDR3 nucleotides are TGCAGTGCTTACAAAAGAGTGGGTGGGGCAGATACGCAGTATTTT. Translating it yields CSAYKRVGGADTQYF.

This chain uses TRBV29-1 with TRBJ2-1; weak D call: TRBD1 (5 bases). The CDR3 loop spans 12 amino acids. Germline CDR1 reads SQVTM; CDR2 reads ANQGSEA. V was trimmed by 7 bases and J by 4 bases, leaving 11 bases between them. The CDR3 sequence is CSGGPGYNEQFF. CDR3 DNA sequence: TGCAGCGGTGGGCCAGGGTACAATGAGCAGTTCTTC.

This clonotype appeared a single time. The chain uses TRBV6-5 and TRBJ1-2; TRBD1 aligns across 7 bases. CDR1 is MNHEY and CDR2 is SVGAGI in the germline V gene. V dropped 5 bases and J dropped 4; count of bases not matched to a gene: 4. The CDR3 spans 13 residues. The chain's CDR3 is CASSRDSVYGYTF. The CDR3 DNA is TGTGCCAGCAGTCGGGACAGCGTCTATGGCTACACCTTC.

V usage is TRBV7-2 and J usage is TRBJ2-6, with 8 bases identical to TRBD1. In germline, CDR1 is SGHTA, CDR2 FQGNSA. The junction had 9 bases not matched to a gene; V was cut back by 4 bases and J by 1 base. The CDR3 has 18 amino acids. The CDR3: CASSYRLTGGSGANVLTF. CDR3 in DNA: TGTGCCAGCAGCTACCGGCTAACAGGGGGGTCTGGGGCCAACGTCCTGACTTTC.

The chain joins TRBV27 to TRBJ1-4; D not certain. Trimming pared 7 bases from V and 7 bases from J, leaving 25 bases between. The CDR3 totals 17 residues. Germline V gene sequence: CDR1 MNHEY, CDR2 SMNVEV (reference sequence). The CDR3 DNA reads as TGTGCCAGCAAAAGTAAGGCTGGTATAATGGGGAGTGAAAAACTGTTTTTT. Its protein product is CASKSKAGIMGSEKLFF.

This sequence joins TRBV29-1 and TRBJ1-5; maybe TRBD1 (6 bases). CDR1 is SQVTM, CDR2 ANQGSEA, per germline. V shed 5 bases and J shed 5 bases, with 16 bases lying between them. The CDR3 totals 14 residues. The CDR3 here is CSVRETGLYQPQHF. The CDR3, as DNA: TGCAGCGTTAGAGAAACAGGGCTTTATCAGCCCCAGCATTTT.

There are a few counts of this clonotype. The CDR3 is CAWGFGVYEQYF. The CDR3 DNA follows: TGTGCCTGGGGGTTTGGGGTGTACGAGCAGTACTTC. The rearrangement uses TRBV30 and TRBJ2-7; no definite D call. The CDR3 runs 12 residues. Trimming left V 5 bases short and J 4 bases short, with 12 bases between. Germline V gene lookup returns CDR1 GTSNPN and CDR2 SVGIG (reference sequence).

CDR3 residues: CASSLLASRDTEAFF. The CDR3 DNA reads as TGTGCCAGCAGCTTACTCGCTTCACGAGACACTGAAGCTTTCTTT. This chain connects TRBV7-8 to TRBJ1-1; D unresolved. Germline V CDR1 and CDR2: SGHVS, FQNEAQ. This CDR3 spans 15 amino acids. V lost 2 bases, J lost 3 bases, and 13 bases lay in between.

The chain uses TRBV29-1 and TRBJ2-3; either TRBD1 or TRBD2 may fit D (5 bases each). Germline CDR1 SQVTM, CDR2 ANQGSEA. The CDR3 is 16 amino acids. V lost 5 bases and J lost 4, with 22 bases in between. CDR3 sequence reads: CSVNHPGPGIADTQYF. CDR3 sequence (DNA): TGCAGCGTTAATCACCCGGGGCCGGGGATCGCAGATACGCAGTATTTT.

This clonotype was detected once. The CDR3 nucleotides read TGTGCCAGCAGCCAGGGGGACACCATATATTTT. Protein sequence: CASSQGDTIYF. The genes are TRBV3-1 and TRBJ1-3, with a possible D match to TRBD1 (5 bases). Germline assignment: CDR1 LGHDT and CDR2 YNNKEL (reference sequence). This CDR3 is built from 11 residues. V gave up 3 bases and J gave up 8 bases, with 5 bases separating them.

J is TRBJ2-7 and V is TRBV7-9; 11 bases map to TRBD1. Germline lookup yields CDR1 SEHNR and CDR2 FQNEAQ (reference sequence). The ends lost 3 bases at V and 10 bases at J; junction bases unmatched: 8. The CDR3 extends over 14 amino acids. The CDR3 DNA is TGTGCCAGCAGCTTCGGGACAGGGGGGATAGAACAGTACTTC. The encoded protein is CASSFGTGGIEQYF. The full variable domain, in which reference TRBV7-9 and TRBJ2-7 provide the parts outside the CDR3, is DTGVSQNPRHKITKRGQNVTFRCDPISEHNRLYWYRQTLGQGPEFLTYFQNEAQLEKSRLLSDRFSAERPKGSFSTLEIQRTEQGDSAMYLCASSFGTGGIEQYFGPGTRLTVT.

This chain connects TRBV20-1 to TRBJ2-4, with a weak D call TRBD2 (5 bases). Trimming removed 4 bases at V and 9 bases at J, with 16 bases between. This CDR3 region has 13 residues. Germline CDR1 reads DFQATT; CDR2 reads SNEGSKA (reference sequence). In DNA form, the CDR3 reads TGCAGTGCTACCCCCGGACTTCCTGTCATTCAGTACTTC. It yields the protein CSATPGLPVIQYF.

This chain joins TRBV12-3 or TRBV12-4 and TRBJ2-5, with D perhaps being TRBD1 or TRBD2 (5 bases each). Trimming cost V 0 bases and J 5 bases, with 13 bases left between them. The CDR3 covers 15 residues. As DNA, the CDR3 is TGTGCCAGCAGTTTAGCGGGACGGCAGAGGGAGACCCAGTACTTC. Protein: CASSLAGRQRETQYF.

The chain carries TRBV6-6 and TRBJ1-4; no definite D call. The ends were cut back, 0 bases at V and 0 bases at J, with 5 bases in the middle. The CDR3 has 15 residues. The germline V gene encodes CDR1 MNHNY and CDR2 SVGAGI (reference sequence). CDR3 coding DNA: TGTGCCAGCAGTTACTCTGACGCAACTAATGAAAAACTGTTTTTT. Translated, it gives CASSYSDATNEKLFF.

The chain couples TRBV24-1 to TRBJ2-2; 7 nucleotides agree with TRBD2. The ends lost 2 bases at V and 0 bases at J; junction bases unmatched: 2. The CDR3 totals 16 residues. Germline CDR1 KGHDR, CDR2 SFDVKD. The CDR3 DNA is TGTGCCACCAGTGATTCTGCGGGGGCGAACACCGGGGAGCTGTTTTTT. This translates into CATSDSAGANTGELFF.

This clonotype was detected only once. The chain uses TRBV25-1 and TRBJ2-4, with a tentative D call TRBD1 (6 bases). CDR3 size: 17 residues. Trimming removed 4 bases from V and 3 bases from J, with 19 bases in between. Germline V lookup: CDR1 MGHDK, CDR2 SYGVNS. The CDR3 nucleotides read TGTGCCAGCAGTGTCTCCGGGACATCGGCGGTCAAAAACATTCAGTACTTC. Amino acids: CASSVSGTSAVKNIQYF. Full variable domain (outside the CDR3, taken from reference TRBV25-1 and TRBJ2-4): EADIYQTPRYLVIGTGKKITLECSQTMGHDKMYWYQQDPGMELHLIHYSYGVNSTEKGDLSSESTVSRIRTEHFPLTLESARPSHTSQYLCASSVSGTSAVKNIQYFGAGTRLSVL.

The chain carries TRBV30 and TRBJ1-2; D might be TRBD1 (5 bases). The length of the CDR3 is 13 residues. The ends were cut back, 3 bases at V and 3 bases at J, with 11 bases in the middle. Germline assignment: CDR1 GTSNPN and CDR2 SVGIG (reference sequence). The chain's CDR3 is CAWRGDGHYGYTF. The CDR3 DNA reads TGTGCCTGGAGGGGGGACGGCCACTATGGCTACACCTTC.